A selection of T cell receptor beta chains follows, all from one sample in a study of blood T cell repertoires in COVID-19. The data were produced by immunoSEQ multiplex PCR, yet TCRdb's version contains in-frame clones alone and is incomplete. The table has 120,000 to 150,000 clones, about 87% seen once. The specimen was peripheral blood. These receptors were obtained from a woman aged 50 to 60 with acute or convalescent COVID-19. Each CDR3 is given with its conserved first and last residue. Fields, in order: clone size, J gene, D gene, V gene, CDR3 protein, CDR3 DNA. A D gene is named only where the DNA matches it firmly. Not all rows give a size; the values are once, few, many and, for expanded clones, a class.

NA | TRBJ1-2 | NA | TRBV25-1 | CASSDPPNDYGYTF | TGTGCCAGCAGTGACCCCCCTAACGACTATGGCTACACCTTC
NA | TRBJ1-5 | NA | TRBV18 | CASSLSTGSPRTQHF | TGTGCCAGCTCACTATCAACCGGGAGCCCCCGGACCCAGCATTTT
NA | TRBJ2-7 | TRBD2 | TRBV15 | CATSRPKGLAGTGEQYF | TGTGCCACCAGCAGACCTAAAGGACTAGCGGGGACAGGCGAGCAGTACTTC
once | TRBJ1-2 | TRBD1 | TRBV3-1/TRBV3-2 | CASSPDRGGDYGYTF | TGTGCCAGCAGCCCCGACAGGGGTGGTGACTATGGCTACACCTTC
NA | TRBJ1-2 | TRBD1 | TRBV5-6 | CASSDLTGPQGVGYTF | TGTGCCAGCAGCGATCTGACAGGGCCCCAGGGGGTTGGCTACACCTTC
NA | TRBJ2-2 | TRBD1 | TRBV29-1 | CSVLPRDRGTGELFF | TGCAGCGTCCTCCCACGCGACAGGGGTACCGGGGAGCTGTTTTTT
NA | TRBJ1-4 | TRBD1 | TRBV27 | CASSTWDSGNEKLFF | TGTGCCAGCAGTACCTGGGACAGCGGTAATGAAAAACTGTTTTTT
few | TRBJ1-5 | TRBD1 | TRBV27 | CASSPGTGVAQPQHF | TGTGCCAGCAGTCCCGGGACAGGGGTTGCTCAGCCCCAGCATTTT
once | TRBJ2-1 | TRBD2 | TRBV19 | CASKWREDGNEQFF | TGTGCCAGTAAGTGGCGGGAGGATGGCAATGAGCAGTTCTTC
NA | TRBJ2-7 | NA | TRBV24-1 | CATSDPRRGPFHEQYF | TGTGCCACCAGTGATCCCCGGCGGGGACCCTTCCACGAGCAGTACTTC
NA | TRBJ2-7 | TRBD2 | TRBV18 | CASSPGLAGGSYEQYF | TGTGCCAGCTCGCCGGGACTAGCGGGAGGCTCCTACGAGCAGTACTTC
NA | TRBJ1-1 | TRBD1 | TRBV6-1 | CASSDVKGQGNTEAFF | TGTGCCAGCAGTGACGTTAAGGGACAGGGTAACACTGAAGCTTTCTTT
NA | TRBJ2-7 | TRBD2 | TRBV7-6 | CASSLSGGSSYEQYF | TGTGCCAGCAGCCTAAGCGGGGGCAGCTCCTACGAGCAGTACTTC
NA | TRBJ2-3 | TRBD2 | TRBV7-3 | CASSATSGGFSSTDTQYF | TGTGCCAGCAGCGCCACTAGCGGGGGGTTCTCTAGCACAGATACGCAGTATTTT
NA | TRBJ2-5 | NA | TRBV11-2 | CASSPLSETQYF | TGTGCCAGCAGCCCTCTATCAGAGACCCAGTACTTC
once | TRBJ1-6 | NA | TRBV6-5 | CASTGQGRANSPLHF | TGTGCCAGCACCGGACAAGGAAGGGCCAATTCACCCCTCCACTTT
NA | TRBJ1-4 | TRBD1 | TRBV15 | CATSWKLGQGNEKLFF | TGTGCCACCAGCTGGAAACTGGGACAGGGTAATGAAAAACTGTTTTTT
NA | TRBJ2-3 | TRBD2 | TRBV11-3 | CASSLSSGGRDTQYF | TGTGCCAGCAGCTTATCTAGCGGGGGGAGAGATACGCAGTATTTT
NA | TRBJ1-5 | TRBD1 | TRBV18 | CASLDRASQPQHF | TGTGCCAGCTTGGACAGGGCGAGCCAGCCCCAGCATTTT
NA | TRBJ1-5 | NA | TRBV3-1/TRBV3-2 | CASSPQGNQPQHF | TGTGCCAGCAGCCCTCAGGGAAATCAGCCCCAGCATTTT
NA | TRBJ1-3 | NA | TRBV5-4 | CASSLAPGSGNTIYF | TGTGCCAGCAGCTTGGCCCCGGGGTCGGGAAACACCATATATTTT
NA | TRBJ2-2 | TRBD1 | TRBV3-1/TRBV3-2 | CASSQVGGAAGELFF | TGTGCCAGCAGCCAAGTAGGGGGCGCGGCCGGGGAGCTGTTTTTT
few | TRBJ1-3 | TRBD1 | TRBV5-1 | CASSLVPDRAGNTIYF | TGCGCCAGCAGCTTGGTTCCTGACAGGGCTGGAAACACCATATATTTT
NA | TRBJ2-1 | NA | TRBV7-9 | CASSLPRNEQFF | TGTGCCAGCAGCTTACCCAGGAATGAGCAGTTCTTC
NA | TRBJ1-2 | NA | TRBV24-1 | CATSDNWTERGYTF | TGTGCCACCAGTGACAATTGGACAGAGAGGGGCTACACCTTC
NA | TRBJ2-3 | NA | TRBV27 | CASSLERSTDTQYF | TGTGCCAGCAGCTTGGAGCGTAGCACAGATACGCAGTATTTT
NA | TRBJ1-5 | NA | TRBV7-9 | CASSSRLTNQPQHF | TGTGCCAGCAGCTCCCGACTCACCAATCAGCCCCAGCATTTT
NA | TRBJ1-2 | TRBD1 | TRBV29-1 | CSVGTGPNYGYTF | TGCAGCGTGGGGACAGGTCCTAACTATGGCTACACCTTC
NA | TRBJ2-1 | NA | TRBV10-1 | CASSQGLGGSLSNEQFF | TGCGCCAGCAGCCAAGGACTAGGGGGGAGCCTGAGCAATGAGCAGTTCTTC
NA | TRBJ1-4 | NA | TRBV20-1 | CSASPGEKLFF | TGCAGTGCTAGCCCAGGGGAAAAACTGTTTTTT
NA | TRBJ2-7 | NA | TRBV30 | CAWSQKKGGGAYEQYF | TGTGCCTGGAGTCAGAAGAAGGGCGGAGGGGCCTACGAGCAGTACTTC
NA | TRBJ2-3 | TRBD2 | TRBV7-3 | CASSLAEREGWTDTQYF | TGTGCCAGCAGCTTAGCCGAGCGGGAGGGGTGGACAGATACGCAGTATTTT
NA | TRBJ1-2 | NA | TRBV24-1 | CATSDSAAIVGYTF | TGTGCCACCAGTGATTCCGCGGCCATTGTAGGCTACACCTTC
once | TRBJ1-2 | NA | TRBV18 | CASSSTQVVNYGYTF | TGTGCCAGCTCATCTACCCAAGTTGTTAACTATGGCTACACCTTC
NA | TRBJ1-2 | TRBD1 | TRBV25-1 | CASSEYRGGTGGGYTF | TGTGCCAGCAGTGAATATCGTGGCGGGACAGGGGGTGGCTACACCTTC
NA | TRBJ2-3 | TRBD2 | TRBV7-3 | CASSLRLAGGPSTDTQYF | TGTGCCAGCAGCTTAAGACTAGCGGGAGGACCTAGCACAGATACGCAGTATTTT
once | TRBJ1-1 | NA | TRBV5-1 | CASSGRAGNTEAFF | TGCGCCAGCAGCGGGAGGGCAGGGAACACTGAAGCTTTCTTT
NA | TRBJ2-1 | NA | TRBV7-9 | CASSPQTVTHEQFF | TGTGCCAGCAGCCCCCAGACTGTTACCCATGAGCAGTTCTTC
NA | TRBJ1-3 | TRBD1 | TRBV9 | CASSVRTGVGNTIYF | TGTGCCAGCAGCGTCCGTACAGGGGTTGGAAACACCATATATTTT
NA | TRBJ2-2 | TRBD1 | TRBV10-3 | CAIRKGTGNTGELFF | TGTGCCATCAGGAAGGGGACAGGGAACACCGGGGAGCTGTTTTTT